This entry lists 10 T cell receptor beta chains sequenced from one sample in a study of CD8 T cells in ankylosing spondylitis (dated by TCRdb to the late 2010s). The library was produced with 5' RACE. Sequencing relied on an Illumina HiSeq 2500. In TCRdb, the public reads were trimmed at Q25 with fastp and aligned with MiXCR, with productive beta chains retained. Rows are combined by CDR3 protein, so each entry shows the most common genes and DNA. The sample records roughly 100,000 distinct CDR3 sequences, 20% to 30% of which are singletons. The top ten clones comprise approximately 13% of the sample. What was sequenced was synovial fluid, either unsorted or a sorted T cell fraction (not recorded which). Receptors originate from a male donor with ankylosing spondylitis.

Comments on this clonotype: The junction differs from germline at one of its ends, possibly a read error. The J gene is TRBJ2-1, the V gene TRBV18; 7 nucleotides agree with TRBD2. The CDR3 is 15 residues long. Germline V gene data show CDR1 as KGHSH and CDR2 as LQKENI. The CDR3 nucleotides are TGTGTCAGCTCCATGGGCGGGAGTAACTACAATGAGCAGTTCTTC. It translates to CVSSMGGSNYNEQFF. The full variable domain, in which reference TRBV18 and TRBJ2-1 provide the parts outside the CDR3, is NAGVMQNPRHLVRRRGQEARLRCSPMKGHSHVYWYRQLPEEGLKFMVYLQKENIIDESGMPKERFSAEFPKEGPSILRIQQVVRGDSAAYFCVSSMGGSNYNEQFFGPGTRLTVL.

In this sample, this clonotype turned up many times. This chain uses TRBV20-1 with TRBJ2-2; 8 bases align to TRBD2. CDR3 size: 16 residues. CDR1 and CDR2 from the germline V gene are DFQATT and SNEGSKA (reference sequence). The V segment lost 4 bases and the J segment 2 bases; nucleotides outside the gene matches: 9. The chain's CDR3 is CSATNAREANTGELFF. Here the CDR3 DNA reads TGCAGTGCTACGAATGCGCGGGAGGCTAACACCGGGGAGCTGTTTTTT.

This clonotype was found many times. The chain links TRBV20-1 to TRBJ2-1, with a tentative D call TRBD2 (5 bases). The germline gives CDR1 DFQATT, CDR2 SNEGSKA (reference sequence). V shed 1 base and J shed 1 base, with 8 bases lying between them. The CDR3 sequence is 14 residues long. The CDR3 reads CSARVGESYNEQFF. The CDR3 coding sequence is TGCAGTGCTAGAGTTGGGGAGTCCTACAATGAGCAGTTCTTC.

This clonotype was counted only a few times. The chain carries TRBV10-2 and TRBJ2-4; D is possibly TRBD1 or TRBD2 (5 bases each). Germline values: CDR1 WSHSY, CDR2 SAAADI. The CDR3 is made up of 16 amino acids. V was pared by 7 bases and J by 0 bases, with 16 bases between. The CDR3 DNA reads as TGCGCCAGCACCCCGAGGGGAGAATTAGCCAAAAACATTCAGTACTTC. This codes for CASTPRGELAKNIQYF.

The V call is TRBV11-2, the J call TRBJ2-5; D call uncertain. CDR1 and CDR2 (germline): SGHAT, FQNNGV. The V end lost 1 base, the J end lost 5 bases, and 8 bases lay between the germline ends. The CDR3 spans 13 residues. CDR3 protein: CASSLGSSETQYF. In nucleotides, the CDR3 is TGTGCCAGCAGCTTAGGCTCCTCGGAGACCCAGTACTTC.

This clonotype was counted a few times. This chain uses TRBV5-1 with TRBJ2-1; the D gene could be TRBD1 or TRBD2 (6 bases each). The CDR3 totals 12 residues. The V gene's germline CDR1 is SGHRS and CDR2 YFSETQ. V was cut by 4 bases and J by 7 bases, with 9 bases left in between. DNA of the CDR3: TGCGCCAGCAGCACGGGGGCGAATGAGCAGTTCTTC. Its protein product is CASSTGANEQFF.

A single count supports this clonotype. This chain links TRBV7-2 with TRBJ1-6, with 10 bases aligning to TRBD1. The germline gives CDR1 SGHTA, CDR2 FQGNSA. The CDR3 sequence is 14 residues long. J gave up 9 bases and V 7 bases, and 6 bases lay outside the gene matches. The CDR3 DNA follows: TGTGCCAGCAATCCGGGACAGGGGCTTTCACCCCTCCACTTT. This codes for CASNPGQGLSPLHF.

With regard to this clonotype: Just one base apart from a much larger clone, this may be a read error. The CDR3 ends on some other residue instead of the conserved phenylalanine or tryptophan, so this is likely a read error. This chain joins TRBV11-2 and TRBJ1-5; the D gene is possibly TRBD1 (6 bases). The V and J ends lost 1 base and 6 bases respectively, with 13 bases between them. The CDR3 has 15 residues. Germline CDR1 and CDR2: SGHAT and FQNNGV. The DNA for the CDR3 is TGTGCCAGCAGCTTAGGGGGAGGGGGGTTTCAGCCCCAGCATTTA. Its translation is CASSLGGGGFQPQHL.

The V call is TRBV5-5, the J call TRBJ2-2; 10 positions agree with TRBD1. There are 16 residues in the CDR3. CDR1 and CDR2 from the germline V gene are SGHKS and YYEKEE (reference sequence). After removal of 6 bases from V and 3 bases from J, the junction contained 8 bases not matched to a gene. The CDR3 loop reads CASTLLGTGDTGELFF. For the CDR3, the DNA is TGTGCCAGCACCCTACTGGGGACAGGGGACACCGGGGAGCTGTTTTTT.

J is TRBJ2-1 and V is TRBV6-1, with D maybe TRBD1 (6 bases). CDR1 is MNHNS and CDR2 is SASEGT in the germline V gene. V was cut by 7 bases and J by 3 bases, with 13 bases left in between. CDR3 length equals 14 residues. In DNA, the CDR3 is TGTGCCAGCACCGTTGGGACACTCTACAATGAGCAGTTCTTC. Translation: CASTVGTLYNEQFF.